A selection of T cell receptor beta chains follows, all from one sample in a study of cytomegalovirus exposure and HLA in healthy donors. Sequenced by immunoSEQ multiplex PCR; TCRdb stores in-frame clones only, minus some. The sample gives some 120,000 clones, around 81% of which show up once; under 5% is in the top ten. The sequenced material came from PBMCs. The receptors shown here come from a woman aged 30 to 39 in good health and CMV-seronegative. The CDR3 runs from the conserved cysteine through the conserved F or W. D genes are given only for firm matches. Size tells how often a clone was seen (once, few, many) or the class of an expanded clone, and some rows leave it out.

J: TRBJ2-6; D: NA; V: TRBV5-1; size: NA; DNA: TGCGCCAGCAGCTTGGCAGGGCTAGAGTCTGGGGCCAACGTCCTGACTTTC; CDR3: CASSLAGLESGANVLTF
J: TRBJ2-1; D: TRBD2; V: TRBV6-5; size: NA; DNA: TGTGCCAGCAGTTACATCCGTCTAGCGGGTAACAATGAGCAGTTCTTC; CDR3: CASSYIRLAGNNEQFF
J: TRBJ1-3; D: NA; V: TRBV18; size: NA; DNA: TGTGCCAGCTCACCGGGGGCGGCGGAGGGAAACACCATATATTTT; CDR3: CASSPGAAEGNTIYF
J: TRBJ1-1; D: TRBD1; V: TRBV28; size: once; DNA: TGTGCCAGCAGTTTAGCGGGACAGGGGTGGACTGAAGCTTTCTTT; CDR3: CASSLAGQGWTEAFF
J: TRBJ1-2; D: TRBD1; V: TRBV5-1; size: NA; DNA: TGCGCCAGCAGAACCGACAGGGGGCCGGGCTACACCTTC; CDR3: CASRTDRGPGYTF
J: TRBJ1-2; D: TRBD1; V: TRBV6-1; size: NA; DNA: TGTGCCAGCAGCCTCGGGACAGGCTACTATGGCTACACCTTC; CDR3: CASSLGTGYYGYTF
J: TRBJ1-1; D: TRBD1; V: TRBV6-1; size: NA; DNA: TGTGCCAGCAGTGGACAGGGGGGGCTCACGAACACTGAAGCTTTCTTT; CDR3: CASSGQGGLTNTEAFF
J: TRBJ2-3; D: NA; V: TRBV6-5; size: NA; DNA: TGTGCCAGCAGTTACGCGGCGAGCACAGATACGCAGTATTTT; CDR3: CASSYAASTDTQYF
J: TRBJ1-4; D: NA; V: TRBV5-1; size: NA; DNA: TGCGCCAGCAGCTTGGTGCCAGTCGGAAAGGGGGCTAATGAAAAACTGTTTTTT; CDR3: CASSLVPVGKGANEKLFF
J: TRBJ2-7; D: TRBD1; V: TRBV19; size: NA; DNA: TGTGCCAGTAGCACAGGGGGCGGCGAGCAGTACTTC; CDR3: CASSTGGGEQYF
J: TRBJ1-1; D: NA; V: TRBV19; size: NA; DNA: TGTGCCAGTAGTAGAGGACAGAACACTGAAGCTTTCTTT; CDR3: CASSRGQNTEAFF
J: TRBJ2-1; D: TRBD2; V: TRBV30; size: NA; DNA: TGTGCATTTAGCGGGAGTGGTGAGCAGTTCTTC; CDR3: CAFSGSGEQFF
J: TRBJ1-4; D: TRBD1; V: TRBV6-1; size: few; DNA: TGTGCCAGCAGTGAAGGGACAGGCGATGAAAAACTGTTTTTT; CDR3: CASSEGTGDEKLFF
J: TRBJ2-2; D: NA; V: TRBV19; size: NA; DNA: TGTGCCAGTAGTAACCCGGGGGACACCGGGGAGCTGTTTTTT; CDR3: CASSNPGDTGELFF
J: TRBJ1-5; D: TRBD1; V: TRBV28; size: NA; DNA: TGTGCCAGCAGTTCAGGCGACAGGGGGCGCGGAGATCAGCCCCAGCATTTT; CDR3: CASSSGDRGRGDQPQHF
J: TRBJ1-2; D: NA; V: TRBV27; size: NA; DNA: TGTGCCAGCAGTTTACGAGGCAGGGATTATGGCTACACCTTC; CDR3: CASSLRGRDYGYTF
J: TRBJ2-1; D: TRBD2; V: TRBV11-3; size: NA; DNA: TGTGCCAGCAGAACCGGGACTAGCGGGAGTACGGAATACAATGAGCAGTTCTTC; CDR3: CASRTGTSGSTEYNEQFF
J: TRBJ2-5; D: TRBD1; V: TRBV19; size: NA; DNA: TGTGCCAGTAGTCCACCGGGACAGGGGATCCAAGAGACCCAGTACTTC; CDR3: CASSPPGQGIQETQYF
J: TRBJ2-1; D: NA; V: TRBV7-2; size: NA; DNA: TGTGCCAGCAGCTTGGCTGCAGGGCTGGGGAATGAGCAGTTCTTC; CDR3: CASSLAAGLGNEQFF
J: TRBJ2-1; D: TRBD2; V: TRBV5-1; size: NA; DNA: TGCGCCAGCAGCCACGGACTAGCGGGGCCCAATGGGCAGTTCTTC; CDR3: CASSHGLAGPNGQFF
J: TRBJ2-7; D: NA; V: TRBV9; size: NA; DNA: TGTGCCAGCAGCCCGAGATGGGGGGGCAGGACCACCTACGAGCAGTACTTC; CDR3: CASSPRWGGRTTYEQYF
J: TRBJ2-5; D: TRBD1; V: TRBV28; size: NA; DNA: TGTGCCAGCGGAAAGACAGGGGGCGCTTTGGAGACCCAGTACTTC; CDR3: CASGKTGGALETQYF
J: TRBJ2-1; D: TRBD1; V: TRBV19; size: NA; DNA: TGTGCCACTGGGACAGGGGAGTTAATCCGGAATGAGCAGTTCTTC; CDR3: CATGTGELIRNEQFF
J: TRBJ2-3; D: TRBD2; V: TRBV5-1; size: NA; DNA: TGCGCCAGCAGCAGGTCCGCGGGAGGGCCGACAGATACGCAGTATTTT; CDR3: CASSRSAGGPTDTQYF
J: TRBJ2-1; D: NA; V: TRBV6-5; size: NA; DNA: TGTGCCAGCAGTTACGGAGGAGTTAGCGGATACAATGAGCAGTTCTTC; CDR3: CASSYGGVSGYNEQFF
J: TRBJ2-4; D: TRBD1; V: TRBV13; size: NA; DNA: TGTGCCAGCAGCCCTCGGACAGGGGCACACAAAAACATTCAGTACTTC; CDR3: CASSPRTGAHKNIQYF
J: TRBJ2-3; D: TRBD2; V: TRBV5-4; size: NA; DNA: TGTGCCAGCAGCTTTCCTAGCGGGAACACAGATACGCAGTATTTT; CDR3: CASSFPSGNTDTQYF
J: TRBJ2-1; D: TRBD2; V: TRBV7-9; size: NA; DNA: TGTGCCAGCAGCTTAACCGGGGTAGCGGGAGATGAGCAGTTCTTC; CDR3: CASSLTGVAGDEQFF
J: TRBJ2-7; D: TRBD2; V: TRBV19; size: few; DNA: TGTGCCAGTAGTTGGTCTAGCGGGAGCTACGAGCAGTACTTC; CDR3: CASSWSSGSYEQYF
J: TRBJ2-7; D: NA; V: TRBV4-1; size: NA; DNA: TGCGCCAGCAGCCAGACATCGGGGGACTACGAGCAGTACTTC; CDR3: CASSQTSGDYEQYF
J: TRBJ2-1; D: TRBD2; V: TRBV11-3; size: NA; DNA: TGTGCCAGCAGCTTAGGACTCACTAGCGGGGGCTACAATGAGCAGTTCTTC; CDR3: CASSLGLTSGGYNEQFF
J: TRBJ2-1; D: NA; V: TRBV18; size: NA; DNA: TGTGCCAGCTCACTGGGGCTTGACAATGAGCAGTTCTTC; CDR3: CASSLGLDNEQFF
J: TRBJ1-1; D: NA; V: TRBV7-9; size: NA; DNA: TGTGCCAGCAGCTTAGAACGGGGTAGGAACACTGAAGCTTTCTTT; CDR3: CASSLERGRNTEAFF
J: TRBJ1-3; D: NA; V: TRBV28; size: NA; DNA: TGTGCCAGCAGTTTACCCCAGGGAGGATACACCATATATTTT; CDR3: CASSLPQGGYTIYF
J: TRBJ2-7; D: TRBD2; V: TRBV14; size: NA; DNA: TGTGCCAGCAGCCAAGAGATCGGGGACTACTCCTACGAGCAGTACTTC; CDR3: CASSQEIGDYSYEQYF
J: TRBJ2-1; D: NA; V: TRBV5-4; size: NA; DNA: TGTGCCAGCAGCTCGGACTCCACCAATGAGCAGTTCTTC; CDR3: CASSSDSTNEQFF
J: TRBJ1-2; D: NA; V: TRBV5-6; size: few; DNA: TGTGCCAGCAGTTTGCTACAGCTCCGTAACTATGGCTACACCTTC; CDR3: CASSLLQLRNYGYTF
J: TRBJ1-5; D: NA; V: TRBV6-4; size: NA; DNA: TGTGCCAGCAGCTCAGACGGGAATCAGCCCCAGCATTTT; CDR3: CASSSDGNQPQHF
J: TRBJ2-5; D: TRBD1; V: TRBV6-1; size: NA; DNA: TGTGCCAGCAGTGCTGACAGGGGGATCGAGACCCAGTACTTC; CDR3: CASSADRGIETQYF
J: TRBJ2-1; D: NA; V: TRBV21-1; size: NA; DNA: TGTGCCAGCAGCAATGATAAGCGTACAGGGGGCAAACCAAACAATGAGCAGTTCTTC; CDR3: CASSNDKRTGGKPNNEQFF
J: TRBJ2-5; D: TRBD1; V: TRBV5-1; size: NA; DNA: TGCGCCAGCAGCTTGGACGGGACAGGGGTAGAGACCCAGTACTTC; CDR3: CASSLDGTGVETQYF
J: TRBJ2-7; D: NA; V: TRBV27; size: NA; DNA: TGTGCCAGCAGTTTCCGCGACAGGTGGAGGAACGAGCAGTACTTC; CDR3: CASSFRDRWRNEQYF
J: TRBJ2-7; D: NA; V: TRBV29-1; size: NA; DNA: TGCAGCGTTGTGGGGCAGGGAGGCGAGCAGTACTTC; CDR3: CSVVGQGGEQYF
J: TRBJ2-2; D: NA; V: TRBV10-2; size: NA; DNA: TGCGCCAGCAGTGAGCTACGGCCGAGGACCGGGGAGCTGTTTTTT; CDR3: CASSELRPRTGELFF
J: TRBJ1-5; D: NA; V: TRBV7-9; size: NA; DNA: TGTTCCAGCAGCTTAGTCGGTCAGCCCCAGCATTTT; CDR3: CSSSLVGQPQHF
J: TRBJ2-4; D: TRBD2; V: TRBV11-3; size: NA; DNA: TGTGCCAGCAGCTTAGGTGGGACTAGCGGGAGTAACATTCAGTACTTC; CDR3: CASSLGGTSGSNIQYF
J: TRBJ2-1; D: NA; V: TRBV18; size: NA; DNA: TGTGCCAGCTCACCAGGAGGAAACAATGAGCAGTTCTTC; CDR3: CASSPGGNNEQFF
J: TRBJ2-5; D: NA; V: TRBV18; size: NA; DNA: TGTGCCAGCTCACCGGTAGACGGAGCCCAAGAGACCCAGTACTTC; CDR3: CASSPVDGAQETQYF
J: TRBJ2-5; D: TRBD1; V: TRBV7-8; size: NA; DNA: TGTGCCAGCAGCCCGTGGACAGGCGCCCAAGAGACCCAGTACTTC; CDR3: CASSPWTGAQETQYF
J: TRBJ2-7; D: NA; V: TRBV7-9; size: NA; DNA: TGTGCCAGCAGCCACGTGCGGGCTCGGGCCTACGAGCAGTACTTC; CDR3: CASSHVRARAYEQYF
J: TRBJ1-5; D: NA; V: TRBV7-9; size: NA; DNA: TGTGCCAGCAGCTTAGATCCGCGTCAGCCCCAGCATTTT; CDR3: CASSLDPRQPQHF
J: TRBJ1-2; D: TRBD1; V: TRBV7-8; size: NA; DNA: TGTGCCAGCAGCTTAGTCGTGTTGCCGACAGGGGGAAACTATGGCTACACCTTC; CDR3: CASSLVVLPTGGNYGYTF
J: TRBJ2-7; D: NA; V: TRBV2; size: NA; DNA: TGTGCCAGCAGGGACTTAGCGTCCTCCTACGAGCAGTACTTC; CDR3: CASRDLASSYEQYF